A selection of T cell receptor beta chains follows, all from one sample in a study of cytomegalovirus exposure and HLA in healthy donors. Repertoires were generated with immunoSEQ multiplex PCR, while TCRdb's copy carries only in-frame clones and drops some. The sample includes 150,000 or so clones, 82% of them seen just once. The material sequenced was PBMCs. All receptors come from a male donor in good health and CMV-seronegative. Each CDR3 is given with its conserved first and last residue. D genes are given only for firm matches. A clone size is listed for some rows: how often the clone was seen (once, few, many), or a class if it is expanded.

j_call	d_call	v_call	clone_size	cdr3_aa	cdr3_nt
TRBJ1-6	TRBD1	TRBV6-4	.	CASSDGTGNSPLHF	TGTGCCAGCAGTGACGGGACAGGGAATTCACCCCTCCACTTT
TRBJ1-1	.	TRBV2	.	CASMGGFTAFF	TGTGCCAGCATGGGGGGGTTCACAGCTTTCTTT
TRBJ2-7	.	TRBV7-9	.	CASSPRDGYEQYF	TGTGCCAGCAGCCCGCGGGACGGCTACGAGCAGTACTTC
TRBJ1-6	.	TRBV25-1	.	CASSESGGINSPLHF	TGTGCCAGCAGTGAATCGGGGGGAATTAATTCACCCCTCCACTTT
TRBJ1-1	.	TRBV14	.	CASSQEVWGLEAFF	TGTGCCAGCAGCCAAGAGGTTTGGGGGCTTGAAGCTTTCTTT
TRBJ2-2	TRBD1	TRBV5-8	.	CASSLRLTGGLTGELFF	TGTGCCAGCAGCTTGCGTTTAACAGGGGGTCTGACCGGGGAGCTGTTTTTT
TRBJ2-1	TRBD2	TRBV5-8	.	CASSSGLAGLMLNEQFF	TGTGCCAGCAGCTCAGGACTAGCGGGGTTGATGTTGAATGAGCAGTTCTTC
TRBJ2-1	TRBD1	TRBV9	.	CASSPRDREGEQFF	TGTGCCAGCAGCCCCCGGGACAGGGAGGGTGAGCAGTTCTTC
TRBJ2-5	.	TRBV20-1	.	CSAGRPETQYF	TGCAGTGCTGGGCGACCGGAGACCCAGTACTTC
TRBJ2-7	TRBD2	TRBV6-1	once	CASSSGTSAYEQYF	TGTGCCAGCAGTTCGGGGACTAGCGCCTACGAGCAGTACTTC
TRBJ1-2	TRBD1	TRBV7-9	.	CASSLGQGGGYTF	TGTGCCAGCAGCTTAGGGCAAGGGGGCGGCTACACCTTC
TRBJ1-4	.	TRBV15	.	CATSTAHRSNEKLFF	TGTGCCACCAGCACGGCCCACAGGTCTAATGAAAAACTGTTTTTT
TRBJ2-5	.	TRBV11-2	.	CASRQQETQYF	TGTGCCAGCAGACAGCAAGAGACCCAGTACTTC
TRBJ2-7	TRBD1	TRBV7-9	.	CSSSSGQGARYF	TGTTCCAGCAGCTCGGGACAGGGGGCAAGGTACTTC
TRBJ1-1	TRBD1	TRBV11-2	.	CASSPTGARNTEAFF	TGTGCCAGCAGCCCCACAGGGGCCAGGAACACTGAAGCTTTCTTT
TRBJ2-6	TRBD1	TRBV18	.	CASSPGQGILGANVLTF	TGTGCCAGCTCACCGGGACAGGGGATCTTAGGAGCCAACGTCCTGACTTTC
TRBJ2-5	.	TRBV20-1	once	CSARQETQYF	TGCAGTGCGCGCCAAGAGACCCAGTACTTC
TRBJ2-7	.	TRBV27	.	CASRGIAYEQYF	TGTGCCAGCCGGGGAATAGCCTACGAGCAGTACTTC
TRBJ2-7	TRBD1	TRBV28	.	CASSLPTGRDRAYEQYF	TGTGCCAGCAGTTTGCCCACGGGCCGGGACAGGGCTTACGAGCAGTACTTC
TRBJ2-1	TRBD2	TRBV11-2	.	CASSLSFSGSYNEQFF	TGTGCCAGCAGCTTATCTTTTAGCGGGAGCTACAATGAGCAGTTCTTC
TRBJ2-7	TRBD1	TRBV9	.	CASSARQGTSYEQYF	TGTGCCAGCAGCGCCCGACAGGGGACGTCCTACGAGCAGTACTTC
TRBJ2-7	TRBD2	TRBV4-3	.	CASSSSGTSRTEQYF	TGCGCCAGCAGCTCGTCAGGGACTAGCCGTACCGAGCAGTACTTC
TRBJ1-5	.	TRBV7-9	.	CASSLAGDSNQPQHF	TGTGCCAGCAGCTTGGCAGGGGATAGCAATCAGCCCCAGCATTTT
TRBJ1-5	.	TRBV5-1	.	CASSLEQVGNQPQHF	TGCGCCAGCAGCTTGGAACAGGTGGGGAATCAGCCCCAGCATTTT
TRBJ2-2	TRBD2	TRBV5-5	.	CASSSFRGGSTGELFF	TGTGCCAGCAGCTCGTTCCGGGGGGGTAGCACCGGGGAGCTGTTTTTT
TRBJ2-5	TRBD1	TRBV15	.	CATSRATGEETQYF	TGTGCCACCAGCAGAGCCACAGGGGAGGAGACCCAGTACTTC
TRBJ2-5	.	TRBV7-9	.	CSSSPLGLALETQYF	TGTTCCAGCAGCCCACTGGGCCTAGCTCTCGAGACCCAGTACTTC
TRBJ2-7	.	TRBV9	.	CASSVATTGSEQYF	TGTGCCAGCAGCGTGGCTACGACTGGTTCCGAGCAGTACTTC
TRBJ2-7	TRBD2	TRBV7-9	.	CASSFSSGLAIYEQYF	TGTGCCAGCAGCTTCTCTTCCGGACTAGCCATCTACGAGCAGTACTTC
TRBJ2-7	.	TRBV21-1	.	CASSPGTSGSYEQYF	TGTGCCAGCAGCCCTGGGACTAGCGGGAGTTACGAGCAGTACTTC
TRBJ1-1	TRBD1	TRBV6-1	few	CASRFDRGQAFF	TGTGCCAGCAGGTTCGACAGGGGGCAAGCTTTCTTT
TRBJ2-5	TRBD2	TRBV5-6	.	CASSDGTSGRGEETQYF	TGTGCCAGCAGCGACGGGACTAGCGGGAGGGGCGAAGAGACCCAGTACTTC
TRBJ1-1	TRBD1	TRBV29-1	.	CSASTGGVFAEAFF	TGCAGCGCCTCGACAGGGGGGGTGTTTGCTGAAGCTTTCTTT
TRBJ2-5	.	TRBV7-3	.	CASSLQGLEGETQYF	TGTGCCAGCAGCTTACAGGGACTGGAAGGGGAGACCCAGTACTTC
TRBJ2-5	.	TRBV7-6	.	CASRDNPREEETQYF	TGTGCCAGCAGGGATAACCCCAGGGAGGAAGAGACCCAGTACTTC
TRBJ1-1	.	TRBV7-2	few	CASSLEPRFGEAFF	TGTGCCAGCAGCTTAGAGCCGAGATTTGGTGAAGCTTTCTTT
TRBJ2-3	TRBD2	TRBV10-2	.	CATLQAGDTDTQYF	TGCGCCACCCTACAAGCGGGAGACACAGATACGCAGTATTTT
TRBJ2-2	.	TRBV5-1	.	CASSWDTGELFF	TGCGCCAGCAGCTGGGACACCGGGGAGCTATTTTTT
TRBJ2-3	.	TRBV6-5	.	CASSYVRQATDTQYF	TGTGCCAGCAGTTACGTGAGACAGGCCACAGATACGCAGTATTTT
TRBJ1-4	TRBD1	TRBV16	.	CASSQREGTGSEKLFF	TGTGCCAGCAGCCAACGTGAGGGGACAGGGTCCGAAAAACTGTTTTTT
TRBJ2-7	TRBD1	TRBV28	.	CASTPDRGYYEQYF	TGTGCCAGCACTCCCGACAGGGGATATTACGAGCAGTACTTC